This entry is about one TCR beta chain. A read error may produce the germline difference seen at one junction end. The data were taken from a study of blood T cell repertoires in COVID-19. Across the study: The samples span acute and convalescent COVID-19 from the United States, Italy and Spain.

This CDR3 spans 17 amino acids. Germline CDR1 and CDR2: SSHAT and FNYEAQ (reference sequence). Clones were read by immunoSEQ multiplex PCR, and TCRdb kept only the in-frame ones, dropping some. The repertoire holds a few hundred thousand clones, with 75% to 90% as singletons. Enrollees, roughly 18 to 90 years old, lived in about two dozen US areas. Clinical history reported by participants formed the basis on which cohorts were assigned. Among Cohort 3 donors, those recovered had two negative PCRs, clearance, or symptom resolution. The source is a woman aged 45-59 years who had recovered from COVID-19. Sample: PBMCs or T cells enriched from blood (not recorded which). The V gene is TRBV7-7, the J gene TRBJ2-2, with 9 bases identical to TRBD1. The CDR3 bases are TGTGCTAGCAGCTTCCTTACCGGGACAGGGCACACCGGGGAGCTGTTTTTT. Its protein product is CASSFLTGTGHTGELFF.